This TCR beta chain was profiled in a study of Ad26.COV2.S vaccination and SARS-CoV-2 variants. As for treatment: approximately 18 received Ad26.COV2.S at low or high dose, single or two shots; several received placebo; per-sample allocation not given. Day 63 following the first vaccine or placebo injection was when the samples were taken. Sequenced by immunoSEQ multiplex PCR; TCRdb stores in-frame clones only, minus some. Of fewer than 500,000 clones detected, 85% to 90% appear once; the ten largest clones hold about 2.4%. CDR1 is SGHRS, CDR2 YFSETQ, per germline. V lost 4 bases to trimming and J lost 4 bases, with 12 bases between them. The CDR3 runs to 14 residues.

The sequenced sample was peripheral blood, obtained in a trial of Ad26.COV2.S vaccine versus placebo. V and J are TRBV5-1 and TRBJ1-3; the D gene is possibly TRBD1 (5 bases). The sequence came from a person aged 18-60 years who received the Ad26.COV2.S COVID-19 vaccine or a placebo. The CDR3 loop is CASSPGPKGNTIYF. For the CDR3, the DNA is TGCGCCAGCAGCCCGGGACCCAAAGGAAACACCATATATTTT.